One sample yielded the 17 T cell receptor beta chains listed below, sequenced in a study of T cells after yellow fever vaccination. TCRdb fed the 5' RACE reads into MiXCR, producing one record per CDR3 protein. Of a few hundred thousand distinct CDR3 sequences in the sample, approximately 6.7% were seen once. The sample here was CD4+ T cells sorted from PBMCs, taken on the day of the yellow fever booster vaccination. The receptors derive from a man aged 25 to 40 who received the YFV17D yellow fever vaccine.

As to this clonotype: This may arise from a read error, as a much more abundant clone is one base away. V is TRBV7-9 and J is TRBJ2-1, with TRBD2 as a possible D gene (5 bases). The CDR3 loop spans 11 amino acids. The germline V gene has CDR1 SEHNR and CDR2 FQNEAQ (reference sequence). CDR3 in DNA: TGTTCCAGCAGCTTTCCAGAGGGGCAGTTCTTC. Residues: CSSSFPEGQFF.

This clonotype was detected ten times or more. This chain joins TRBV9 and TRBJ2-1; 10 bases line up with TRBD2. This CDR3 is 14 amino acids long. Trimming at V came to 6 bases and at J to 5 bases, leaving 5 bases not matched to a gene. Per the germline V gene, CDR1 is SGDLS and CDR2 is YYNGEE. CDR3 sequence reads: CASKRGGRDNEQFF. The CDR3 DNA is TGTGCCAGCAAGCGGGGGGGCCGGGACAATGAGCAGTTCTTC.

This clonotype was recorded a few times. The rearrangement links TRBV28 to TRBJ1-5; D perhaps matches TRBD1 (6 bases). Trimming stripped 11 bases from V and 1 base from J, with 12 bases between. The CDR3 is 13 amino acids. Germline CDR1 is MDHEN and CDR2 is SYDVKM. The chain's CDR3 is CAGGGQSNQPQHF. The CDR3 DNA reads TGTGCCGGGGGGGGGCAGAGCAATCAGCCCCAGCATTTT. The variable domain in full, completed from reference TRBV28 and TRBJ1-5, reads DVKVTQSSRYLVKRTGEKVFLECVQDMDHENMFWYRQDPGLGLRLIYFSYDVKMKEKGDIPEGYSVSREKKERFSLILESASTNQTSMYLCAGGGQSNQPQHFGDGTRLSIL.

This clonotype was observed at least ten times. This chain connects TRBV3-1 to TRBJ1-2; TRBD1 agrees at 10 bases. V shed 0 bases, J shed 8 bases, and the junction held 6 bases outside the gene matches. The CDR3 spans 15 residues. Germline V gene sequence: CDR1 LGHDT, CDR2 YNNKEL (reference sequence). DNA of the CDR3: TGTGCCAGCAGCCAAGAATGGGACAGGGGAGGAGGCTACACCTTC. Translated: CASSQEWDRGGGYTF. The variable domain in full, completed from reference TRBV3-1 and TRBJ1-2, reads DTAVSQTPKYLVTQMGNDKSIKCEQNLGHDTMYWYKQDSKKFLKIMFSYNNKELIINETVPNRFSPKSPDKAHLNLHINSLELGDSAVYFCASSQEWDRGGGYTFGSGTRLTVV.

V and J are TRBV11-2 and TRBJ2-3; no firm D call. The CDR3 contains 13 residues. Germline V CDR1 and CDR2: SGHAT, FQNNGV. The germline V and J ends were trimmed by 2 bases and 7 bases, with 10 bases remaining between them. DNA for the CDR3: TGTGCCAGCAGCTTAACCCAGGCATATACGCAGTATTTT. Its protein product is CASSLTQAYTQYF.

A few counts support this clonotype. The V call is TRBV20-1, the J call TRBJ2-1, with no clear D. Germline assignment: CDR1 DFQATT and CDR2 SNEGSKA (reference sequence). The CDR3 totals 10 residues. Trimming removed 2 bases from V and 9 bases from J, with 5 bases in between. The DNA for the CDR3 is TGCAGTGCTAGATTAACTGAGCAGTTCTTC. This translates into CSARLTEQFF.

This clonotype has just a few counts. The rearrangement links TRBV3-1 to TRBJ1-4; possibly TRBD1 for D (6 bases). The CDR3 loop spans 14 amino acids. Germline V CDR1 and CDR2: LGHDT, YNNKEL (reference sequence). Trimming pared 6 bases from V and 8 bases from J, leaving 16 bases between. The CDR3 DNA follows: TGTGCCAGCAGGGGAACGGACAGTCGAGAAAAACTGTTTTTT. Protein sequence: CASRGTDSREKLFF. Filled out from reference TRBV3-1 and TRBJ1-4, the complete variable domain reads DTAVSQTPKYLVTQMGNDKSIKCEQNLGHDTMYWYKQDSKKFLKIMFSYNNKELIINETVPNRFSPKSPDKAHLNLHINSLELGDSAVYFCASRGTDSREKLFFGSGTQLSVL.

This clonotype was seen a few times. The chain combines TRBV10-3 with TRBJ2-1; the match to TRBD2 covers 8 bases. J gave up 6 bases and V 3 bases, and 4 bases lay outside the gene matches. This CDR3 spans 14 amino acids. CDR1 is ENHRY and CDR2 is SYGVKD in the germline V gene. The CDR3 region has the DNA TGTGCCATCAGTGAACTAGCGGCCCCCAATGAGCAGTTCTTC. Translation: CAISELAAPNEQFF.

The rearrangement uses TRBV5-1 and TRBJ1-1, with D unresolved. V gave up 0 bases and J gave up 4 bases, with 10 bases separating them. The CDR3 spans 14 residues. Germline V gives CDR1 SGHRS, CDR2 YFSETQ. The CDR3 sequence is CASSLEVGGTEAFF. As DNA, the CDR3 is TGCGCCAGCAGCTTGGAAGTGGGCGGCACTGAAGCTTTCTTT.

In this sample, this clonotype turned up many times. The chain is built from TRBV7-2 and TRBJ1-3; D not resolved. Trimming stripped 2 bases from V and 0 bases from J, with 8 bases between. CDR1 is SGHTA, CDR2 FQGNSA, per germline. CDR3 size: 15 residues. The CDR3 DNA sequence: TGTGCCAGCAGCTTAATGACCGTCTCTGGAAACACCATATATTTT. This encodes CASSLMTVSGNTIYF.

This clonotype came up a few times. The rearrangement uses TRBV6-5 and TRBJ2-1, with D possibly matching TRBD2 (5 bases). The V end was cut by 2 bases, the J end by 9 bases, with 17 bases between. The CDR3 loop spans 15 amino acids. From germline, CDR1 is MNHEY and CDR2 SVGAGI. The CDR3 nucleotides are TGTGCCAGCAGTTACCGGACTCCCTGGGAGACTGAGCAGTTCTTC. Amino acid sequence: CASSYRTPWETEQFF.

This clonotype has just a few counts. The J gene is TRBJ2-5, the V gene TRBV6-1, with 7 bases lining up with TRBD2. Germline lookup yields CDR1 MNHNS and CDR2 SASEGT. V lost 5 bases and J lost 5; bases outside the gene matches: 14. The length of the CDR3 is 16 residues. This chain's CDR3 is CASSRPASGIGETQYF. DNA of the CDR3: TGTGCCAGCAGTAGACCCGCGAGCGGGATCGGGGAGACCCAGTACTTC.

This clonotype was counted many times. This chain links TRBV7-8 with TRBJ2-2; possibly TRBD1 or TRBD2 for D (5 bases each). Deletions cut 8 bases from V and 5 bases from J, with 18 bases between. Germline CDR1 and CDR2: SGHVS and FQNEAQ. The CDR3 has 15 residues. CDR3 sequence: CASRDQDVRTGELFF. The CDR3 DNA reads as TGTGCCAGCCGGGACCAGGACGTTAGGACCGGGGAGCTGTTTTTT.

The chain carries TRBV7-2 and TRBJ1-5, with no clear D. The CDR3 totals 15 residues. The germline CDR1 and CDR2 sequences are SGHTA and FQGNSA. Deletions cut 2 bases from V and 10 bases from J, with 18 bases between. The chain's CDR3 is CASSLKRTEGGPQHF. The CDR3 nucleotides read TGTGCCAGCAGCTTAAAACGGACGGAGGGCGGACCCCAGCATTTT.

The chain joins TRBV15 to TRBJ2-5; D may be TRBD2 (6 bases). The germline V gene has CDR1 LNHNV and CDR2 YYDKDF (reference sequence). The CDR3 length is 16 residues. The ends were cut back, 0 bases at V and 5 bases at J, with 16 bases in the middle. The chain's CDR3 is CATSRDKGGQNETQYF. CDR3 bases: TGTGCCACCAGCAGAGACAAGGGAGGACAAAACGAGACCCAGTACTTC.

This rearrangement joins TRBV7-3 to TRBJ2-6, with TRBD2 matching 8 bases. CDR1 is SGHTA and CDR2 is FQGTGA in the germline V gene. Trimming at V came to 5 bases and at J to 4 bases, leaving 1 base not matched to a gene. The CDR3 contains 14 residues. The CDR3 DNA reads TGTGCCAGCAGCCGACTAGCGGGGGCCAACGTCCTGACTTTC. It encodes CASSRLAGANVLTF.

The sample holds many counts of this clonotype. CDR3 in amino acids: CASSPVLGGLGKNIQYF. The DNA for the CDR3 is TGTGCCAGCAGTCCCGTCCTTGGGGGGCTTGGCAAAAACATTCAGTACTTC. V usage is TRBV28 and J usage is TRBJ2-4; the D gene could be TRBD1 or TRBD2 (6 bases each). The V end lost 5 bases, the J end lost 3 bases, and 20 bases lay between the germline ends. Germline CDR1 is MDHEN and CDR2 is SYDVKM. This CDR3 region has 17 residues. The full variable domain, in which reference TRBV28 and TRBJ2-4 provide the parts outside the CDR3, is DVKVTQSSRYLVKRTGEKVFLECVQDMDHENMFWYRQDPGLGLRLIYFSYDVKMKEKGDIPEGYSVSREKKERFSLILESASTNQTSMYLCASSPVLGGLGKNIQYFGAGTRLSVL.